In this sample, the clone carrying this TCR beta chain turned up many times. The sample originates from a study of molecular identifiers for immune sequencing clone quantification. At the level of the study: Naive CD8 RNA (approximately 20,000 or 100,000 cells) was divided into five aliquots, with four sequenced.

In preparing bulk TCR libraries, previously described methods and listed TCR primers were used. Using its own MiXCR run on the PCR reads, TCRdb lists one record per CDR3 protein. The sample yields nearly 650,000 distinct CDR3 sequences, roughly 25% seen once. Sequenced: naive CD8+ T cells from blood, with Jurkat cell RNA spiked in. Indicated subset: FACS-sorted CD8+CD4-CCR7+CD45RA+ naive T cells. This clonotype originated in a human donor in good health. Some libraries in this study had Jurkat cell RNA spiked in.

The CDR3 DNA reads TGTGCCAGCAGCCGCGTCGATAGTGAAGAGACCCAGTACTTC. It specifies CASSRVDSEETQYF. J is TRBJ2-5 and V is TRBV11-2; no clear D. Trimming removed 5 bases at V and 3 bases at J, with 13 bases between. The CDR3 has 14 residues. Germline V gene lookup returns CDR1 SGHAT and CDR2 FQNNGV.